This TCR beta chain was observed in a study of response to subunit inactivated influenza vaccine. Findings and caveats of the study: Few new T cells, the authors suggested, are recruited by each seasonal influenza vaccination.

In the case of this clonotype: Its antigen is not identified.

Via MiXCR, TCRdb re-called the RT-PCR reads, giving one row per CDR3 protein. This repertoire shows 550,000 to 800,000 distinct CDR3 sequences, approximately 13% found once; its top ten account for less than 9%. V was trimmed by 9 bases and J by 4 bases, leaving 18 bases between them. The CDR3 extends over 14 amino acids. The V gene's germline CDR1 is MNHEY and CDR2 SVGEGT. This sequence was found in a man over 45 who received an inactivated influenza vaccine. The V call is TRBV6-2 or TRBV6-3, the J call TRBJ2-5; unclear D gene. The sample consisted of PBMCs from blood, taken around 15 days before vaccination. The DNA of the CDR3 is TGTGCCAGTAGGAGTTATAGGCCCGGAGAGACCCAGTACTTC. This translates into CASRSYRPGETQYF.